The 28 T cell receptor beta chains in this list originate from one sample, sequenced in a study of identical twins. TCRdb re-called the 5' RACE reads with MiXCR, one entry per CDR3 protein. The sample has more than 200,000 distinct CDR3 sequences; around a tenth are singletons. The sample taken for sequencing was memory (CD45RO+) T cells sorted from blood. These receptor sequences come from a woman aged 18-29 years in good health.

This clonotype showed up just a few times. The chain employs TRBV3-1 and TRBJ2-7, with 7 bases that match TRBD1. CDR3 length equals 14 residues. With 4 bases clipped from V and 0 bases from J, the junction kept 3 bases outside the gene matches. Per the germline V gene, CDR1 is LGHDT and CDR2 is YNNKEL (reference sequence). The CDR3 bases are TGTGCCAGCAGCCGCTGGGACAGCTCCTACGAGCAGTACTTC. It translates to CASSRWDSSYEQYF.

This rearrangement joins TRBV20-1 to TRBJ2-7, with a tentative D call TRBD2 (6 bases). The CDR3 spans 12 residues. From germline, CDR1 is DFQATT and CDR2 SNEGSKA (reference sequence). CDR3 sequence reads: CSRGTDSYEQYF. CDR3 coding DNA: TGCAGCCGCGGGACGGACTCCTACGAGCAGTACTTC.

This clonotype was counted only a few times. The CDR3 loop is CASRGATGELFF. The CDR3, as DNA: TGCGCCAGCAGGGGGGCCACCGGGGAGCTGTTTTTT. The chain is built from TRBV10-1 and TRBJ2-2, with D perhaps matching TRBD1 (6 bases). V was cut by 6 bases and J by 4 bases, with 6 bases left in between. Per the germline V gene, CDR1 is WNHNN and CDR2 is SYGVQD (reference sequence). The CDR3 runs to 12 residues.

CDR3 sequence (DNA): TGTGCCAGCAGTCCCCGAGCGGGAACCTACGAGCAGTACTTC. Translation: CASSPRAGTYEQYF. The chain is built from TRBV27 and TRBJ2-7; the match to TRBD2 covers 7 bases. This CDR3 region has 14 residues. The junction had 6 bases not matched to a gene; V was cut back by 5 bases and J by 2 bases. The germline V gene encodes CDR1 MNHEY and CDR2 SMNVEV (reference sequence).

The chain combines TRBV5-1 with TRBJ2-5; D unclear. Germline-derived CDR1 and CDR2 are SGHRS and YFSETQ. Deletions cut 4 bases from V and 3 bases from J, with 7 bases between. This CDR3 comprises 12 residues. CDR3 coding DNA: TGCGCCAGCAGCCAGAACAAAGAGACCCAGTACTTC. Its translation: CASSQNKETQYF.

This clonotype was seen only a few times. V and J are TRBV29-1 and TRBJ2-7; perhaps TRBD2 as D (6 bases). V dropped 6 bases and J dropped 7 bases, with 22 bases sitting between them. Per germline, CDR1 SQVTM and CDR2 ANQGSEA. There are 14 residues in the CDR3. The CDR3 DNA reads TGCAGCGTGGACTACGGAGGAGAGGGTATGGAGCAGTACTTC. It codes for CSVDYGGEGMEQYF.

This clonotype was counted a few times. The rearrangement joins TRBV7-6 to TRBJ2-3, with D possibly being TRBD1 (5 bases). V lost 1 base and J lost 6, with 8 bases in between. Per germline, CDR1 SGHVS and CDR2 FNYEAQ. The CDR3 spans 13 residues. The CDR3 sequence is CASSLGQGDTQYF. The DNA of the CDR3 is TGTGCCAGCAGCTTAGGTCAGGGCGATACGCAGTATTTT.

The chain is built from TRBV2 and TRBJ2-7, with D perhaps matching TRBD1 or TRBD2 (5 bases each). Trimming shortened V by 4 bases and J by 9 bases, and 13 bases separated the two germline ends. Germline V gene data show CDR1 as SNHLY and CDR2 as FYNNEI. This CDR3 comprises 12 residues. As DNA, the CDR3 is TGTGCCAGCAGTGCCGGCCTCGGGGCGCAGTACTTC. This codes for CASSAGLGAQYF.

Many counts were recorded for this clonotype. V and J are TRBV7-9 and TRBJ2-7; 10 nucleotides match TRBD1. The CDR3 runs 14 residues. Per germline, CDR1 SEHNR and CDR2 FQNEAQ (reference sequence). The J segment lost 7 bases and the V segment lost 5 bases, leaving 8 bases of the junction unmatched. For the CDR3, the DNA is TGTGCCAGCAGCACCGGGACAGGGGTAAAAGAGCAGTACTTC. Translating it yields CASSTGTGVKEQYF.

The rearrangement joins TRBV4-3 to TRBJ2-1, with TRBD2 matching over 14 bases. With V trimmed by 3 bases and J by 9 bases, 4 bases remained unmatched. The germline V gene has CDR1 LGHNA and CDR2 YSLEER. The CDR3 sequence is 15 residues long. The CDR3 spells CASSQGLAGVGEQFF. CDR3 nucleotide sequence: TGCGCCAGCAGCCAGGGACTAGCGGGAGTGGGTGAGCAGTTCTTC.

This clonotype was found a few times. V usage is TRBV5-1 and J usage is TRBJ2-1; weak D call: TRBD1 (6 bases). Germline CDR1 reads SGHRS; CDR2 reads YFSETQ. The V gene lost 1 base and the J gene lost 4 bases, with 12 bases spanning the gap. The CDR3 loop spans 15 amino acids. The CDR3 coding sequence is TGCGCCAGCAGCTTGATAGTGGACAGTTACAATGAGCAGTTCTTC. Translation: CASSLIVDSYNEQFF.

The CDR3 nucleotides are TGTGCCAGCAGCACGGGAAGCGGGGGGGCAAGAACCGGGGAGCTGTTTTTT. It encodes CASSTGSGGARTGELFF. This chain connects TRBV11-3 to TRBJ2-2, with 10 bases that match TRBD2. The ends lost 5 bases at V and 5 bases at J; junction bases unmatched: 11. The CDR3 sequence is 17 residues long. Germline V CDR1 and CDR2: SGHNT, YENEEA.

The chain combines TRBV5-6 with TRBJ1-5; unclear D gene. CDR1 and CDR2 (germline): SGHDT, YYEEEE. CDR3 size: 12 residues. V lost 5 bases and J lost 3, with 6 bases in between. This chain's CDR3 is CASSRINQPQHF. DNA for the CDR3: TGTGCCAGCAGTCGAATCAATCAGCCCCAGCATTTT.

V usage is TRBV20-1 and J usage is TRBJ2-7, with TRBD1 identical over 7 bases. Trimming cost V 6 bases and J 5 bases; bases outside gene matches: 16. CDR3 length equals 15 residues. Germline values: CDR1 DFQATT, CDR2 SNEGSKA (reference sequence). The DNA for the CDR3 is TGCAGTGCAAGAACCGTCGGCAGGGGGTCCCACGAGCAGTACTTC. Its protein product is CSARTVGRGSHEQYF.

This clonotype showed up just a few times. The CDR3 region is CAILRGNQPQHF. CDR3 nucleotides: TGCGCCATCCTTCGAGGGAATCAGCCCCAGCATTTT. The chain is built from TRBV10-1 and TRBJ1-5, with D unresolved. The CDR3 is made up of 12 amino acids. V was cut by 10 bases and J by 4 bases, with 11 bases left in between. CDR1 WNHNN and CDR2 SYGVQD come from the germline V gene (reference sequence).

This clonotype showed up many times. V gene TRBV3-1 combines with J gene TRBJ2-3, with unresolved D. The V and J ends lost 2 bases and 2 bases respectively, with 5 bases between them. The CDR3 contains 13 residues. Germline V gives CDR1 LGHDT, CDR2 YNNKEL (reference sequence). The DNA of the CDR3 is TGTGCCAGCAGCCAACGCAACACAGATACGCAGTATTTT. Amino acids: CASSQRNTDTQYF.

V and J are TRBV15 and TRBJ1-2; D gene unclear. CDR1 and CDR2 (germline): LNHNV, YYDKDF (reference sequence). The CDR3 is made up of 12 amino acids. V lost 0 bases and J lost 4, with 3 bases in between. CDR3 in DNA: TGTGCCACCAGCAGAGACACCTATGGCTACACCTTC. Protein sequence: CATSRDTYGYTF.

The chain has TRBV3-1 and TRBJ2-7, with 9 bases lining up with TRBD1. Germline V gene data show CDR1 as LGHDT and CDR2 as YNNKEL (reference sequence). This CDR3 is 14 amino acids long. J gave up 5 bases and V 5 bases, and 7 bases lay outside the gene matches. CDR3 DNA: TGTGCCAGCAGCACTCCGGGACAGGGAAACGAGCAGTACTTC. It codes for CASSTPGQGNEQYF.

The chain has TRBV4-3 and TRBJ2-1; 9 positions agree with TRBD2. The CDR3 covers 16 residues. Looked up from germline, CDR1 is LGHNA and CDR2 is YSLEER. The J segment lost 8 bases and the V segment lost 0 bases, leaving 8 bases of the junction unmatched. Here the CDR3 reads CASSQDVLAGGDEQFF. CDR3 DNA: TGCGCCAGCAGCCAAGATGTACTAGCGGGTGGCGATGAGCAGTTCTTC.

About this clonotype: Given a much more abundant clone one base away, this may be a read error. The rearrangement links TRBV5-1 to TRBJ2-3; the D call may be TRBD1 or TRBD2 (7 bases each). Germline-derived CDR1 and CDR2 are SGHRS and YFSETQ. V dropped 4 bases and J dropped 4 bases, with 25 bases sitting between them. This CDR3 region has 18 residues. DNA for the CDR3: TGCGCCAGCAGCGTATACAGGGGAGGGGACCCTAGCGCAGATACGCAGTATTTT. It specifies CASSVYRGGDPSADTQYF.

This clonotype came up a few times. The rearrangement joins TRBV6-2 or TRBV6-3 to TRBJ2-7; TRBD2 might be the D (5 bases). Trimming took off 3 bases at V and 6 bases at J, with 21 bases between the two ends. The V gene's germline CDR1 is MNHEY and CDR2 SVGEGT. The CDR3 is 16 amino acids. The DNA of the CDR3 is TGTGCCAGCAGTTATCATATCGGACCCATCGGAGGCGAGCAGTACTTC. Its protein product is CASSYHIGPIGGEQYF.

This clonotype was counted only a few times. This chain joins TRBV7-6 and TRBJ1-1; the D gene is possibly TRBD1 (6 bases). With 6 bases removed from V and 0 bases from J, the gap between germline ends came to 17 bases. This CDR3 has 16 residues. Germline CDR1 SGHVS, CDR2 FNYEAQ. In DNA form, the CDR3 reads TGTGCCAGCAGTAACCCTGGGCAGGGGCTGAACACTGAAGCTTTCTTT. Its translation is CASSNPGQGLNTEAFF.

Ten or more counts support this clonotype. The chain joins TRBV3-1 to TRBJ2-5, with TRBD2 as a possible D gene (5 bases). This CDR3 is built from 16 residues. Germline-derived CDR1 and CDR2 are LGHDT and YNNKEL (reference sequence). V was clipped by 4 bases and J by 4 bases, with 19 bases between them. The CDR3 sequence is CASSRRGRVLGETQYF. CDR3 nucleotides: TGTGCCAGCAGCCGGCGAGGGAGAGTCCTGGGAGAGACCCAGTACTTC.

The V and J genes are TRBV11-2 and TRBJ2-6; 10 bases fit TRBD1. The CDR3 extends over 17 amino acids. V gave up 4 bases and J gave up 0 bases; unmatched junction bases: 3. The germline V gene has CDR1 SGHAT and CDR2 FQNNGV. The CDR3 is CASSSTGGRSGANVLTF. The CDR3 DNA reads TGTGCCAGCAGCTCGACAGGGGGCCGCTCTGGGGCCAACGTCCTGACTTTC.

The table lists this clonotype with a few counts. This chain connects TRBV3-1 to TRBJ1-1, with D possibly TRBD1 on 5 matching bases. Germline CDR1 reads LGHDT; CDR2 reads YNNKEL (reference sequence). V dropped 4 bases and J dropped 3 bases, with 12 bases sitting between them. The CDR3 totals 14 residues. CDR3 sequence: CASSPSAGDTEAFF. DNA of the CDR3: TGTGCCAGCAGCCCCTCGGCGGGGGACACTGAAGCTTTCTTT.

This chain connects TRBV5-5 to TRBJ1-2; the D gene is possibly TRBD1 (5 bases). Per the germline V gene, CDR1 is SGHKS and CDR2 is YYEKEE (reference sequence). With 4 bases removed from V and 4 bases from J, the gap between germline ends came to 14 bases. The CDR3 extends over 14 amino acids. The CDR3 DNA reads TGTGCCAGCAGCGGGGGTGGGTCCGGCTATGGCTACACCTTC. Translated, it gives CASSGGGSGYGYTF.

The chain recombines TRBV6-2 or TRBV6-3 with TRBJ1-5; 11 bases align to TRBD1. V gave up 6 bases and J gave up 6 bases; unmatched junction bases: 4. CDR1 and CDR2 from the germline V gene are MNHEY and SVGEGT. This CDR3 has 14 amino acids. This chain's CDR3 is CASRRTGGFQPQHF. CDR3 DNA sequence: TGTGCCAGCAGGAGGACAGGGGGCTTTCAGCCCCAGCATTTT.

There are a few counts of this clonotype. The rearrangement uses TRBV20-1 and TRBJ1-5; D is unresolved. The V gene lost 0 bases and the J gene lost 2 bases, with 5 bases spanning the gap. The CDR3 loop spans 13 amino acids. CDR1 and CDR2 from the germline V gene are DFQATT and SNEGSKA (reference sequence). The CDR3 nucleotides read TGCAGTGCTAGAGATCTGGGCAATCAGCCCCAGCATTTT. Residues: CSARDLGNQPQHF.